This paragraph covers one T cell receptor (beta chain) sequence. Its antigen is unknown. This record belongs to a study of radiotherapy plus CTLA-4 blockade in lung cancer. Study-level information: Objective responses arose in approximately 17% of patients, and roughly 31% experienced disease control.

Findings and caveats of the study: The best predictor of response was reported to be early blood T cell clone dynamics, with interferon-beta. There was expansion of tumor-derived TCR clones in blood after radiotherapy plus ipilimumab.

People whose metastatic non-small-cell lung cancer was chemo-refractory got focal radiation along with CTLA-4 blockade by ipilimumab. CDR1 and CDR2 (germline): LNHDA, SQIVND (reference sequence). The V end was cut by 3 bases, the J end by 0 bases, with 13 bases between. CDR3 length: 16 residues. Measured with immunoSEQ multiplex PCR; TCRdb has only the in-frame clones, and not every one. The sample includes 55,000 to 80,000 clones, about nine tenths of them seen just once. This rearrangement joins TRBV19 to TRBJ2-3, with TRBD1 as a possible D gene (6 bases). The source of this sequence is a human donor with non-small cell lung cancer that progressed on radiotherapy plus ipilimumab. Sample: peripheral blood, taken from a patient treated with radiotherapy plus ipilimumab. This chain's CDR3 is CASSIWAGASTDTQYF. CDR3 nucleotide sequence: TGTGCCAGTAGTATTTGGGCAGGGGCGAGCACAGATACGCAGTATTTT. Looking up the rest from reference TRBV19 and TRBJ2-3 gives the full variable domain: DGGITQSPKYLFRKEGQNVTLSCEQNLNHDAMYWYRQDPGQGLRLIYYSQIVNDFQKGDIAEGYSVSREKKESFPLTVTSAQKNPTAFYLCASSIWAGASTDTQYFGPGTRLTVL.